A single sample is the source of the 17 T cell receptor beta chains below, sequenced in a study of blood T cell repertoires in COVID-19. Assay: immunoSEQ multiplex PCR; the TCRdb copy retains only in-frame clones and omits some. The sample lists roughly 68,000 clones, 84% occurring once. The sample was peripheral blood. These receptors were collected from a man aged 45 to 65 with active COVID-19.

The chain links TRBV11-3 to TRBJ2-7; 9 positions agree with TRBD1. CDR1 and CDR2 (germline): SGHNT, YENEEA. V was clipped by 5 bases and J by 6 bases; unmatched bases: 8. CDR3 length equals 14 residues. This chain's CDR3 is CASSQGQGSSEQYF. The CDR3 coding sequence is TGTGCCAGCAGCCAGGGACAGGGTAGCTCCGAGCAGTACTTC.

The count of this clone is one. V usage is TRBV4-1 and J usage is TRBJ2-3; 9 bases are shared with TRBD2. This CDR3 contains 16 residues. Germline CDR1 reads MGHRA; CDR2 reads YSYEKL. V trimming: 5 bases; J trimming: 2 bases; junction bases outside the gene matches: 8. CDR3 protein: CASSSQRGALTDTQYF. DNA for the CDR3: TGCGCCAGCAGCTCCCAGCGGGGGGCCCTCACAGATACGCAGTATTTT.

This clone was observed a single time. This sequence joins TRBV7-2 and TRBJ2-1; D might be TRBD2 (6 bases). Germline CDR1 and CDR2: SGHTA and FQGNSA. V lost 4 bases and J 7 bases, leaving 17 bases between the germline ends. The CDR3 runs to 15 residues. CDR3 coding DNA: TGTGCCAGCAGCTCCCCCACCGGGAGTAGGAATGAGCAGTTCTTC. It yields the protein CASSSPTGSRNEQFF.

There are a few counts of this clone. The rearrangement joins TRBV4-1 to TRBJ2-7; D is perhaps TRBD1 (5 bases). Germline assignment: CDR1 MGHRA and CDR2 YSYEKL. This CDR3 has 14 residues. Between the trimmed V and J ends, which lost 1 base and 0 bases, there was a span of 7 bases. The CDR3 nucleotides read TGCGCCAGCAGCCAAGTCGACAGCTCCTACGAGCAGTACTTC. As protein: CASSQVDSSYEQYF.

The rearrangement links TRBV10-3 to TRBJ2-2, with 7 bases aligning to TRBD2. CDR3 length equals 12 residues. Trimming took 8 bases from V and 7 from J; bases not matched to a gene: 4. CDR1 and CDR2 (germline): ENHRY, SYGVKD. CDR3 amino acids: CAIPAGVGELFF. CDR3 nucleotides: TGTGCCATCCCCGCGGGAGTCGGGGAGCTGTTTTTT.

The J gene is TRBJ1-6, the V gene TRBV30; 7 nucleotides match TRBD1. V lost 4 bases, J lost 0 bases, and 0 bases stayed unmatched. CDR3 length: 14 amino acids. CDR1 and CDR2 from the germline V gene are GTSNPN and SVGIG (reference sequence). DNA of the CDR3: TGTGCCTGGACAGGGGGCTCCTATAATTCACCCCTCCACTTT. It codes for CAWTGGSYNSPLHF.

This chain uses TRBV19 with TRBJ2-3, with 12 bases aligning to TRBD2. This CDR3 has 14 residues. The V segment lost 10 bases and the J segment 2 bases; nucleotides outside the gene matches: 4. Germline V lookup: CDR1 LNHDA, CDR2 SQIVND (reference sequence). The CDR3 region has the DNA TGTGCCACCACTAGCGGGGGGCACACAGATACGCAGTATTTT. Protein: CATTSGGHTDTQYF.

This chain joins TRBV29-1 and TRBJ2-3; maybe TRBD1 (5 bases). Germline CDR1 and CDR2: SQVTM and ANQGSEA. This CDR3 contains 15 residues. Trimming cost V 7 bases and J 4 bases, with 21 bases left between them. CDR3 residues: CSAEKGQGWSDTQYF. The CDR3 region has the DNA TGCAGCGCCGAGAAGGGTCAGGGATGGTCAGATACGCAGTATTTT.

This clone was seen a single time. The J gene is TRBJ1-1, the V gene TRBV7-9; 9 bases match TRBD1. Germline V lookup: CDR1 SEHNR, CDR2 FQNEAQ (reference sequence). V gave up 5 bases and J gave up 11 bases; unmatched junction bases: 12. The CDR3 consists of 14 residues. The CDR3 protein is CASSPETGGVTAFF. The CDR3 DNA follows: TGTGCCAGCAGCCCCGAGACAGGGGGTGTTACGGCTTTCTTT.

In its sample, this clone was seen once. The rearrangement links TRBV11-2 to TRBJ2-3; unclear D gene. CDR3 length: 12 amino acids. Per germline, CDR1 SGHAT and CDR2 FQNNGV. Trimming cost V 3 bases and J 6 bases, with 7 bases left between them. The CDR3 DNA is TGTGCCAGCAGCTTCAGTGTGGATACGCAGTATTTT. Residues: CASSFSVDTQYF.

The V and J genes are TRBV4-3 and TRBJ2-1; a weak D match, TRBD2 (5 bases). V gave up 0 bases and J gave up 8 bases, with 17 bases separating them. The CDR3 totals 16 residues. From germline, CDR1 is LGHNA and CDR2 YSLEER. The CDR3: CASSQDHPGSGDEQFF. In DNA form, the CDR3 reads TGCGCCAGCAGCCAAGATCACCCGGGCAGCGGCGATGAGCAGTTCTTC.

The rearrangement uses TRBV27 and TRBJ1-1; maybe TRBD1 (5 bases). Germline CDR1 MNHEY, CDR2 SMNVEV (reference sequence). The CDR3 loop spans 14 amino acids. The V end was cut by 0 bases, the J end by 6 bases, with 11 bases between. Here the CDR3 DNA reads TGTGCCAGCAGTTTATCGCTGGGGGGGGCTGAAGCTTTCTTT. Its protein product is CASSLSLGGAEAFF.

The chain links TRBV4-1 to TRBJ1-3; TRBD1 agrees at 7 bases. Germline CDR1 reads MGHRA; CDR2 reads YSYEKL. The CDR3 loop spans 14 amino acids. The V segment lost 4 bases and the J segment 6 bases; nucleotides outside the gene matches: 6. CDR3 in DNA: TGCGCCAGCAGCCCACGGGACAGTGCAAACACCATATATTTT. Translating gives CASSPRDSANTIYF.

Here the CDR3 reads CASRRTAGRNQPQHF. Written as DNA, the CDR3 is TGTGCCAGCAGAAGGACAGCCGGTCGAAATCAGCCCCAGCATTTT. The chain employs TRBV6-5 and TRBJ1-5, with D possibly TRBD1 on 6 matching bases. Deletions cut 6 bases from V and 4 bases from J, with 16 bases between. Germline V CDR1 and CDR2: MNHEY, SVGAGI. CDR3 length equals 15 residues.

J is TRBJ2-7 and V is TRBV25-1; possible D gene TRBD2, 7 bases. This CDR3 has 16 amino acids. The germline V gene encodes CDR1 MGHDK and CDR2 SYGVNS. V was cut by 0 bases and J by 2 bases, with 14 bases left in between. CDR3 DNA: TGTGCCAGCAGTGAATATGCCGGGGGGCCTACCTACGAGCAGTACTTC. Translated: CASSEYAGGPTYEQYF.

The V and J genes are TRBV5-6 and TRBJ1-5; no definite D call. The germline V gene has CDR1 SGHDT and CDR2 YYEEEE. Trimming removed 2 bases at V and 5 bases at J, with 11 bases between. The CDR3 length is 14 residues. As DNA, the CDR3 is TGTGCCAGCAGCTTAATCCGGGGTGATCAGCCCCAGCATTTT. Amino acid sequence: CASSLIRGDQPQHF.

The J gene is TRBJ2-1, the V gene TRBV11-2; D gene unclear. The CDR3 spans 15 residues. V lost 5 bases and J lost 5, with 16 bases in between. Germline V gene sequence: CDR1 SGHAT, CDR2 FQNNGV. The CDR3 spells CASSPPWSLDNEQFF. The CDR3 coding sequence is TGTGCCAGCAGCCCGCCGTGGAGTCTTGACAATGAGCAGTTCTTC.